A selection of T cell receptor beta chains follows, all from one sample in a study of vaccination effects on CD4 cells after COVID-19. No antigen has been assigned to these receptors. Some clones are missing from TCRdb's copy, which holds only in-frame ones; the method was immunoSEQ multiplex PCR. The data contain tens of thousands of clones, more than 60% of them singletons. The sample in question was CD4+ T cells from PBMCs cultured with SARS-CoV-2 spike peptides, obtained before COVID-19 vaccination. Receptors originate from a human donor who received a COVID-19 vaccine. CDR3s include the opening cysteine and the closing phenylalanine or tryptophan. D genes are given only for firm matches. Only some rows state a clone size, as once, few, many or a class for expanded clones.

J gene	V gene	D gene	clone size	CDR3 protein	CDR3 DNA
TRBJ2-5	TRBV5-1	TRBD2	-	CASSSLSGGATETQYF	TGCGCCAGCAGCTCGCTAAGCGGGGGGGCCACGGAGACCCAGTACTTC
TRBJ2-5	TRBV5-6	-	once	CASSLSPSNSETQYF	TGTGCCAGCAGCTTGTCCCCTTCGAATTCGGAGACCCAGTACTTC
TRBJ2-2	TRBV5-1	-	-	CASSSQGLGELFF	TGCGCCAGCAGTTCTCAGGGGCTGGGGGAGCTGTTTTTT
TRBJ2-2	TRBV3-1/TRBV3-2	TRBD2	-	CASKNGLADTGELFF	TGTGCCAGCAAAAACGGACTAGCGGACACCGGGGAGCTGTTTTTT
TRBJ1-2	TRBV20-1	-	-	CSASVGTSNYGYTF	TGCAGTGCTAGTGTCGGCACCTCAAACTATGGCTACACCTTC
TRBJ2-1	TRBV19	TRBD2	-	CASSILRGGAYNEQFF	TGTGCCAGTAGTATTTTGCGGGGGGGGGCCTACAATGAGCAGTTCTTC
TRBJ1-2	TRBV12-5	-	few	CASGPPGAPEGYTF	TGTGCTAGTGGTCCCCCGGGCGCCCCGGAAGGCTACACCTTC
TRBJ2-2	TRBV5-1	-	-	CASSTPRTTNTGELFF	TGCGCCAGCAGCACCCCGAGGACGACGAACACCGGGGAGCTGTTTTTT
TRBJ1-2	TRBV6-2/TRBV6-3	TRBD1	once	CASSRGTGDLYGYTF	TGTGCCAGCAGTCGGGGGACAGGGGACCTCTATGGCTACACCTTC
TRBJ2-1	TRBV6-2/TRBV6-3	-	-	CASSYLRDNYNEQFF	TGTGCCAGCAGTTACCTCCGGGACAACTACAATGAGCAGTTCTTC
TRBJ2-3	TRBV27	TRBD2	-	CASRGLAGGPSSTDTQYF	TGTGCCAGCCGCGGACTAGCGGGGGGTCCATCTAGCACAGATACGCAGTATTTT
TRBJ1-1	TRBV14	-	-	CASSQTLNTEAFF	TGTGCCAGCAGCCAGACCTTGAACACTGAAGCTTTCTTT
TRBJ1-2	TRBV12-5	-	-	CASGLVQGDQYNYGYTF	TGTGCTAGTGGTTTGGTACAAGGGGACCAATATAACTATGGCTACACCTTC
TRBJ2-3	TRBV11-2	TRBD1	-	CASTWGQVDSDTQYF	TGTGCCAGCACCTGGGGACAGGTTGATTCAGATACGCAGTATTTT
TRBJ2-2	TRBV30	-	-	CAWSRDTTGELFF	TGTGCCTGGAGTCGCGACACCACCGGGGAGCTGTTTTTT
TRBJ1-2	TRBV3-1/TRBV3-2	-	-	CASSQEQSYGYTF	TGTGCCAGCAGCCAAGAACAGAGCTATGGCTACACCTTC
TRBJ2-1	TRBV7-3	-	-	CASSPRGDVYNEQFF	TGTGCCAGCAGTCCCAGGGGGGACGTATACAATGAGCAGTTCTTC
TRBJ2-4	TRBV19	-	-	CASSITGSDIQYF	TGTGCCAGTAGTATAACAGGGAGTGACATTCAGTACTTC
TRBJ1-1	TRBV6-5	-	few	CASRETEPNTEAFF	TGTGCCAGCAGGGAGACAGAGCCGAACACTGAAGCTTTCTTT
TRBJ2-1	TRBV3-1/TRBV3-2	-	-	CASSQVGERQFF	TGTGCCAGCAGCCAAGTTGGGGAGAGGCAGTTCTTC
TRBJ1-1	TRBV29-1	TRBD1	-	CSVVPGQGLGDTEAFF	TGCAGCGTTGTCCCGGGACAGGGGCTTGGGGACACTGAAGCTTTCTTT
TRBJ1-2	TRBV4-3	-	-	CASSQDLYRSNYGYTF	TGCGCCAGCAGCCAAGATCTTTACAGATCTAACTATGGCTACACCTTC
TRBJ2-2	TRBV6-5	-	-	CASTKEGMNTGELFF	TGTGCCAGCACAAAGGAGGGGATGAACACCGGGGAGCTGTTTTTT
TRBJ2-1	TRBV5-1	TRBD2	-	CASSKLAGGSYNEQFF	TGCGCCAGCAGTAAACTAGCGGGGGGTTCCTACAATGAGCAGTTCTTC
TRBJ1-1	TRBV4-3	-	-	CASSPQGAGTEAFF	TGCGCCAGCAGCCCACAGGGCGCGGGGACTGAAGCTTTCTTT
TRBJ1-2	TRBV19	TRBD1	-	CASSPRDREGDGGTF	TGTGCCAGTAGTCCTCGGGACAGGGAAGGGGATGGCGGCACCTTC
TRBJ1-4	TRBV5-1	-	-	CASSFRTGSNEKLFF	TGCGCCAGCAGCTTTCGTACAGGGAGTAATGAAAAACTGTTTTTT
TRBJ1-5	TRBV6-4	-	-	CASSDSTGQNQPQHF	TGTGCCAGCAGTGACTCGACGGGCCAAAATCAGCCCCAGCATTTT
TRBJ2-6	TRBV11-2	-	-	CASSLDRRGAGANVLTF	TGTGCCAGCAGCTTAGATCGAAGGGGCGCTGGGGCCAACGTCCTGACTTTC
TRBJ1-3	TRBV9	TRBD1	-	CASSAYRGSAGNTIYF	TGTGCCAGCAGCGCTTACAGGGGTTCCGCTGGAAACACCATATATTTT
TRBJ1-3	TRBV7-2	TRBD1	-	CASSLIGGTGNTIYF	TGTGCCAGCAGCTTAATAGGGGGCACTGGAAACACCATATATTTT
TRBJ2-3	TRBV4-1	-	-	CASATQSTDTQYF	TGCGCCAGCGCCACCCAGAGCACAGATACGCAGTATTTT
TRBJ1-5	TRBV5-1	-	-	CASSLGGDQPQHF	TGCGCCAGCAGCTTGGGAGGGGATCAGCCCCAGCATTTT
TRBJ1-6	TRBV4-1	-	-	CASSQKGTGSNSPLHF	TGCGCCAGCAGCCAAAAAGGAACAGGGTCGAATTCACCCCTCCACTTT
TRBJ2-5	TRBV5-1	TRBD2	-	CASSSGIAAGQETQYF	TGCGCCAGCAGCTCGGGGATCGCAGCGGGACAAGAGACCCAGTACTTC
TRBJ2-5	TRBV24-1	-	-	CATSPGGGRGTQETQYF	TGTGCCACCAGCCCAGGAGGAGGGCGGGGAACCCAAGAGACCCAGTACTTC
TRBJ1-2	TRBV4-3	-	-	CASSQESGQYYGYTF	TGCGCCAGCAGCCAAGAATCGGGGCAGTACTATGGCTACACCTTC
TRBJ2-1	TRBV18	-	-	CASSPGGGVLGEQFF	TGTGCCAGCTCACCAGGCGGAGGGGTCCTGGGTGAGCAGTTCTTC
TRBJ2-5	TRBV5-1	TRBD1	-	CASSSLTGGQETQYF	TGCGCCAGCAGCTCTCTGACAGGGGGCCAAGAGACCCAGTACTTC
TRBJ1-2	TRBV19	-	-	CASSRAGVGTRYGYTF	TGTGCCAGTAGTAGGGCCGGGGTCGGGACCCGATATGGCTACACCTTC
TRBJ1-1	TRBV21-1	-	-	CASSKAFSATGQGQTEGTEAFF	TGTGCCAGCAGCAAAGCCTTTTCGGCAACCGGACAGGGCCAAACTGAGGGAACTGAAGCTTTCTTT
TRBJ2-4	TRBV20-1	-	-	CSASGLNGVGNIQYF	TGCAGTGCTAGTGGCCTAAACGGGGTGGGAAACATTCAGTACTTC
TRBJ1-4	TRBV6-1	-	few	CASSGPSPGEGFNEKLFF	TGTGCCAGCAGTGGCCCGAGTCCGGGCGAAGGGTTTAATGAAAAACTGTTTTTT
TRBJ2-6	TRBV30	TRBD1	-	CAWSWDSRFSGANVLTF	TGTGCCTGGAGCTGGGACAGCCGTTTCTCTGGGGCCAACGTCCTGACTTTC
TRBJ2-5	TRBV9	-	-	CASSVGAYQETQYF	TGTGCCAGCAGCGTAGGCGCTTACCAAGAGACCCAGTACTTC
TRBJ2-3	TRBV30	-	-	CACPSVGLSTDTQYF	TGTGCCTGCCCAAGCGTCGGACTAAGCACAGATACGCAGTATTTT
TRBJ2-2	TRBV9	TRBD1	-	CASSRTGGIWNTGELFF	TGTGCCAGCAGTCGGACAGGGGGGATTTGGAACACCGGGGAGCTGTTTTTT
TRBJ2-3	TRBV6-1	-	-	CASSELLAGVPTDTQYF	TGTGCCAGCAGTGAACTCCTCGCCGGGGTCCCCACAGATACGCAGTATTTT